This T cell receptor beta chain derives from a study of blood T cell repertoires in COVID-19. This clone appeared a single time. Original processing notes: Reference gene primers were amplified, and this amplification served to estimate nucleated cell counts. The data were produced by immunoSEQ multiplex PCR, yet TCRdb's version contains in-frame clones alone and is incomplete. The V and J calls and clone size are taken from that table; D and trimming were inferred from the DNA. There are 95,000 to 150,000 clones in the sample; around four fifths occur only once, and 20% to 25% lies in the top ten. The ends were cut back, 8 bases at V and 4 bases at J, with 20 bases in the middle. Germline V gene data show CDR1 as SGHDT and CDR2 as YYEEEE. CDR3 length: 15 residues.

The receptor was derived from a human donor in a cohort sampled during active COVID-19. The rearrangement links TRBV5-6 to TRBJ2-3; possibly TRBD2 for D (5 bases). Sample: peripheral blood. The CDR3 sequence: CASFRSSGMADTQYF. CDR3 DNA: TGTGCCAGTTTCCGCTCAAGCGGAATGGCAGATACGCAGTATTTT.